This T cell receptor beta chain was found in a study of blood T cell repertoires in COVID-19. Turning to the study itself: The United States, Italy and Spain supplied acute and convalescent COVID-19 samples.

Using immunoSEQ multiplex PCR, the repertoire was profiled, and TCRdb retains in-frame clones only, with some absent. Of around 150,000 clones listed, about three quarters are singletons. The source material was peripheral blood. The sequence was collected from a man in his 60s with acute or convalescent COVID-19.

CDR3 loop: CASSLTDRGHYGYTF. The CDR3 DNA reads TGCGCCAGCAGCTTAACGGACAGGGGTCACTATGGCTACACCTTC. The chain is built from TRBV5-1 and TRBJ1-2; TRBD1 matches at 9 bases. The CDR3 is made up of 15 amino acids. V lost 2 bases, J lost 3 bases, and 5 bases stayed unmatched. Germline V gene data show CDR1 as SGHRS and CDR2 as YFSETQ.